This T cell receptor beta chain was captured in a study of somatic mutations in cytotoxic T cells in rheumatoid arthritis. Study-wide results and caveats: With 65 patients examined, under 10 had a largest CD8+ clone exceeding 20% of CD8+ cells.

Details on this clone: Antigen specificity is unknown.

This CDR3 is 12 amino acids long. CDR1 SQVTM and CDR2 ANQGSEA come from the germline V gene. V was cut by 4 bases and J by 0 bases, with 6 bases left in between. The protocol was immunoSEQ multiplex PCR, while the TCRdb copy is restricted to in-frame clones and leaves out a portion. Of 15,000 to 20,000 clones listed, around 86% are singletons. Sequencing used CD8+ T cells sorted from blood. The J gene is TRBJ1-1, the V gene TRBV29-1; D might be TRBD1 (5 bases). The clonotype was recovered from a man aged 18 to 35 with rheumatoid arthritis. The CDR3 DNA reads TGCAGCGTTGTGACAGTGAACACTGAAGCTTTCTTT. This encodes CSVVTVNTEAFF.